This TCR beta chain stems from a study of cytomegalovirus exposure and HLA in healthy donors. Study-wide results and caveats: Sequencing artifact likely explains a cluster of highly shared sequence variants.

CDR1 SGHDT and CDR2 YYEEEE come from the germline V gene. The CDR3 covers 15 residues. The V segment lost 2 bases and the J segment 3 bases; nucleotides outside the gene matches: 5. With 60 Vbeta and 13 Jbeta primers, the PCR was carried out. Data came from immunoSEQ multiplex PCR; TCRdb stores just in-frame clones and leaves some out. The table has more than 150,000 clones, roughly 82% seen once. With respect to this clone: Its antigen is still unknown.

Donors counted as nominally healthy when sampled, yet unrecorded immune exposures were likely. The V and J genes are TRBV5-6 and TRBJ2-7; 10 nucleotides line up with TRBD2. The origin of this receptor is a girl aged 2 to 9 in good health and CMV-seropositive. The sequenced material came from PBMCs. CDR3 nucleotide sequence: TGTGCCAGCAGCTTACATAGCGGGAGGCTCTACGAGCAGTACTTC. It is translated as CASSLHSGRLYEQYF.